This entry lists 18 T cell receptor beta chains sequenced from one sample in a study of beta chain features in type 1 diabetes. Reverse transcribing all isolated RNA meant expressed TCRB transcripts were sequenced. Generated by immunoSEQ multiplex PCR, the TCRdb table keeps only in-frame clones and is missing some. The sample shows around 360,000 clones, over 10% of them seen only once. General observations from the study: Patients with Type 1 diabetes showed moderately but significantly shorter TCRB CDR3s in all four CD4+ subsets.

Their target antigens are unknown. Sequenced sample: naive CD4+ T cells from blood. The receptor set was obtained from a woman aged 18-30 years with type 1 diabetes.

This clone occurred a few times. The CDR3 DNA follows: TGTGCCTGCCGATGGGGCTCTGAAGCTTTCTTT. It codes for CACRWGSEAFF. V usage is TRBV30 and J usage is TRBJ1-1, with D possibly TRBD1 on 5 matching bases. The germline V gene encodes CDR1 GTSNPN and CDR2 SVGIG (reference sequence). V lost 6 bases to trimming and J lost 6 bases, with 11 bases between them. CDR3 length: 11 amino acids.

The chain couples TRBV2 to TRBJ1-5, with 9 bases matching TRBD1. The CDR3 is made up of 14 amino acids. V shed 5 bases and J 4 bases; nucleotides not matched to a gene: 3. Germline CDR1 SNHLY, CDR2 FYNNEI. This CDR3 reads CASSWGQGNQPQHF. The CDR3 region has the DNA TGTGCCAGCAGTTGGGGACAGGGAAATCAGCCCCAGCATTTT.

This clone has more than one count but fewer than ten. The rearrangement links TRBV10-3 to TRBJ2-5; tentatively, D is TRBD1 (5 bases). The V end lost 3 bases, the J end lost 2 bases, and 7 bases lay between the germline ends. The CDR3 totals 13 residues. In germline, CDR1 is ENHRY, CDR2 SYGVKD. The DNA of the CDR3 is TGTGCCATCAGTGAACAGGAACAAGAGACCCAGTACTTC. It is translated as CAISEQEQETQYF.

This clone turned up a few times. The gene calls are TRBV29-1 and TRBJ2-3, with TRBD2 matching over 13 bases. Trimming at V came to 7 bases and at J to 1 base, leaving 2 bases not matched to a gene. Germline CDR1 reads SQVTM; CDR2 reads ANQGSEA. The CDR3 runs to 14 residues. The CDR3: CSAGLAGGTDTQYF. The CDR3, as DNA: TGCAGCGCAGGACTAGCGGGAGGCACAGATACGCAGTATTTT.

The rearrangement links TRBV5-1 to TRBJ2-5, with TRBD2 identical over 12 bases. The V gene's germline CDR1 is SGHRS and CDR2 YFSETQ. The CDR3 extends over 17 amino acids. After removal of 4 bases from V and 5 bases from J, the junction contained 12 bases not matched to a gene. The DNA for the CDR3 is TGCGCCAGCAGCCCGCCCCCTTGGACTAGCGGGGAGGAGACCCAGTACTTC. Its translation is CASSPPPWTSGEETQYF.

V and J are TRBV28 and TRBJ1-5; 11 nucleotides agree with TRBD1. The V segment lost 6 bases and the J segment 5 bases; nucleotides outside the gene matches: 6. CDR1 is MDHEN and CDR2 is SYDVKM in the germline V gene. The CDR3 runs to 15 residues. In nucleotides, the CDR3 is TGTGCCAGCAGAACCGGGACAGGGGGTCATCAGCCCCAGCATTTT. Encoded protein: CASRTGTGGHQPQHF.

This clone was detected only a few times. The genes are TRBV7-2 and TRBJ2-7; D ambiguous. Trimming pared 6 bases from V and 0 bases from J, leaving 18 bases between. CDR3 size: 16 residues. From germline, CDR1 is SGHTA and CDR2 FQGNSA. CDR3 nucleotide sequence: TGTGCCAGCAGTTTGACAATTCGAGAGCCCTCCTACGAGCAGTACTTC. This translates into CASSLTIREPSYEQYF.

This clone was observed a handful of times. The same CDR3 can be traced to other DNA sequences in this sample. The CDR3 loop reads CASSLVGDYGYTF. CDR3 nucleotide sequence: TGCGCCAGCAGCTTGGTTGGAGACTATGGCTACACCTTC. This sequence joins TRBV5-1 and TRBJ1-2; no clear D. Trimming shortened V by 0 bases and J by 3 bases, and 6 bases separated the two germline ends. CDR3 size: 13 residues. CDR1 and CDR2 from the germline V gene are SGHRS and YFSETQ.

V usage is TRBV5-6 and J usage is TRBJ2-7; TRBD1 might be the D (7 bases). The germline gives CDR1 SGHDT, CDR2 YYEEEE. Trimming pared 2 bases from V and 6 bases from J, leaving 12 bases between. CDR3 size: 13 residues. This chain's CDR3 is CASSFVEGAEQYF. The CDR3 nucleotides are TGTGCCAGCAGCTTCGTGGAGGGGGCCGAGCAGTACTTC.

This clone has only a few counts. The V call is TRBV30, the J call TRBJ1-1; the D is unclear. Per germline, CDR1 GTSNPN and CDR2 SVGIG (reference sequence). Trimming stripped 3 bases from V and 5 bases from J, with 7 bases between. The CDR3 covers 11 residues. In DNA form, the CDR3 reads TGTGCCTGGAGCATCACAACTGAAGCTTTCTTT. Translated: CAWSITTEAFF.

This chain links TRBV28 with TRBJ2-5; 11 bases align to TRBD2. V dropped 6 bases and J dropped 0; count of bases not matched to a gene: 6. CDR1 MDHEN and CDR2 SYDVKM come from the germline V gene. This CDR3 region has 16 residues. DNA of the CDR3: TGTGCCAGCAGCCGGAGGACTAGCGGGTACCAAGAGACCCAGTACTTC. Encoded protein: CASSRRTSGYQETQYF. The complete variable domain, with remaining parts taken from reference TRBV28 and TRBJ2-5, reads DVKVTQSSRYLVKRTGEKVFLECVQDMDHENMFWYRQDPGLGLRLIYFSYDVKMKEKGDIPEGYSVSREKKERFSLILESASTNQTSMYLCASSRRTSGYQETQYFGPGTRLLVL.

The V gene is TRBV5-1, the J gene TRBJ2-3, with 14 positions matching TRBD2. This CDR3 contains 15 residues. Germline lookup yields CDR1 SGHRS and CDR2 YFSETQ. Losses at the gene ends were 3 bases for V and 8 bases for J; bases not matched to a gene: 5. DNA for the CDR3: TGCGCCAGCAGCTCCGGGACTAGCGGGGGAGCTACGCAGTATTTT. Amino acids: CASSSGTSGGATQYF.

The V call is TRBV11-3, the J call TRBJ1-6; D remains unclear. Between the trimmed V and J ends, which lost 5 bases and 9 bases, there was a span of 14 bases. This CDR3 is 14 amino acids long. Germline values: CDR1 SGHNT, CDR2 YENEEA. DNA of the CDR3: TGTGCCAGCAGCCAAAGTTTTCCGGGTTCACCCCTCCACTTT. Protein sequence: CASSQSFPGSPLHF.

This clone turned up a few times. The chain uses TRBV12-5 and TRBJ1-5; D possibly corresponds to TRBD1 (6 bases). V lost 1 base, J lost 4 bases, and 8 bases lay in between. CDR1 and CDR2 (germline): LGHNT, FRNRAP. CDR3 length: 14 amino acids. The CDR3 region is CASGLERGNQPQHF. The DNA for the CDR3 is TGTGCTAGTGGTTTGGAGAGGGGGAATCAGCCCCAGCATTTT.

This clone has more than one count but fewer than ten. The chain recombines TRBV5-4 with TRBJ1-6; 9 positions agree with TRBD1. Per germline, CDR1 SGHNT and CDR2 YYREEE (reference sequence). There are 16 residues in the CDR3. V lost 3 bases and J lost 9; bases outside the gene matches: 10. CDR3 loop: CASSSSPGTGTSPLHF. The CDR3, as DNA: TGTGCCAGCAGCTCATCCCCCGGGACAGGGACTTCACCCCTCCACTTT.

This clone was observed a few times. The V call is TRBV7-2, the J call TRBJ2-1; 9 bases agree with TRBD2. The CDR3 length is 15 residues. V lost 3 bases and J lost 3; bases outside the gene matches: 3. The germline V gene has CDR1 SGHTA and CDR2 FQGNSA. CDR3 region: CASSFGTSLYNEQFF. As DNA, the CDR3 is TGTGCCAGCAGCTTTGGGACTAGCCTCTACAATGAGCAGTTCTTC.

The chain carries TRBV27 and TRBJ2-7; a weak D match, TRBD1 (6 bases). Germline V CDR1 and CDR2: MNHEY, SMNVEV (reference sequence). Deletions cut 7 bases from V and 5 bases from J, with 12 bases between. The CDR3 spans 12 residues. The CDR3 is CASNNRVNEQYF. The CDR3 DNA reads TGTGCCAGCAACAACAGGGTTAACGAGCAGTACTTC.

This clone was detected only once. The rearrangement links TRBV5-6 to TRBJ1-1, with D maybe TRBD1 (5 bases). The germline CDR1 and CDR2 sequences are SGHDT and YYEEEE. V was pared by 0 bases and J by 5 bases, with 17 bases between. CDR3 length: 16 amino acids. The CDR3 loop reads CASSLATFPGKTEAFF. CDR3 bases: TGTGCCAGCAGCTTGGCCACCTTCCCAGGGAAAACTGAAGCTTTCTTT.